What follows are 19 T cell receptor beta chains derived from one specimen sequenced in a study of cytomegalovirus exposure and HLA in healthy donors. The PCR ran on 60 Vbeta and 13 Jbeta primers. The table came from immunoSEQ multiplex PCR; TCRdb's copy has only in-frame clones and leaves some out. The sample records about 180,000 clones, 60% to 85% being singletons. Sample: PBMCs. Receptors were obtained from a male donor in good health and CMV-seronegative.

This clone was seen just once. The chain couples TRBV29-1 to TRBJ2-7; perhaps TRBD1 as D (6 bases). The germline V and J ends were trimmed by 6 bases and 4 bases, with 10 bases remaining between them. The CDR3 runs to 11 residues. Germline-derived CDR1 and CDR2 are SQVTM and ANQGSEA. CDR3 DNA: TGCAGCGTACAGGGTTATTACGAGCAGTACTTC. This gives the protein CSVQGYYEQYF.

V and J are TRBV4-2 and TRBJ2-1; 14 bases align to TRBD2. The CDR3 covers 20 residues. Looked up from germline, CDR1 is LGHNA and CDR2 is YNFKEQ. The V segment lost 3 bases and the J segment 0 bases; nucleotides outside the gene matches: 10. In DNA form, the CDR3 reads TGTGCCAGCAGCCACCCGACTAGCGGGAGGGCCCGGGCCTCCTACAATGAGCAGTTCTTC. Protein sequence: CASSHPTSGRARASYNEQFF.

Only a few counts were recorded for this clone. This chain connects TRBV6-5 to TRBJ1-1, with 11 nucleotides matching TRBD1. The V gene end was trimmed by 6 bases and the J gene end by 3 bases; junction bases not matched to a gene: 0. Germline CDR1 MNHEY, CDR2 SVGAGI. The CDR3 loop spans 13 amino acids. CDR3 region: CASRGQGDTEAFF. In DNA, the CDR3 is TGTGCCAGCAGGGGACAGGGGGACACTGAAGCTTTCTTT.

This sequence joins TRBV5-1 and TRBJ2-5; TRBD1 is a possible D gene (6 bases). This CDR3 spans 16 amino acids. Trimming cost V 4 bases and J 5 bases, with 21 bases left between them. Germline V CDR1 and CDR2: SGHRS, YFSETQ. Here the CDR3 reads CASSQLNRVLGETQYF. In DNA form, the CDR3 reads TGCGCCAGCAGCCAGTTAAACAGGGTCTTAGGGGAGACCCAGTACTTC.

J is TRBJ2-7 and V is TRBV6-5; perhaps TRBD2 as D (5 bases). This CDR3 comprises 15 residues. Trimming pared 0 bases from V and 1 base from J, leaving 10 bases between. Germline-derived CDR1 and CDR2 are MNHEY and SVGAGI. CDR3 loop: CASSYSYGESYEQYF. DNA for the CDR3: TGTGCCAGCAGTTACTCGTACGGGGAGTCCTACGAGCAGTACTTC.

The V call is TRBV4-1, the J call TRBJ2-7; 9 positions match TRBD1. Germline CDR1 and CDR2: MGHRA and YSYEKL. J was trimmed by 2 bases and V by 3 bases; bases with no gene match: 8. CDR3 length equals 16 residues. The chain's CDR3 is CASSHPGQGTPYEQYF. The CDR3 DNA sequence: TGCGCCAGCAGCCACCCGGGACAGGGAACCCCCTACGAGCAGTACTTC.

This clone was seen a handful of times. The chain employs TRBV19 and TRBJ1-1; no firm D call. V gave up 3 bases and J gave up 3 bases, with 17 bases separating them. Looked up from germline, CDR1 is LNHDA and CDR2 is SQIVND (reference sequence). The CDR3 extends over 16 amino acids. This CDR3 reads CASSMGTWLEDTEAFF. The CDR3 DNA reads as TGTGCCAGTAGTATGGGTACATGGTTGGAGGACACTGAAGCTTTCTTT. The complete variable domain, with remaining parts taken from reference TRBV19 and TRBJ1-1, reads DGGITQSPKYLFRKEGQNVTLSCEQNLNHDAMYWYRQDPGQGLRLIYYSQIVNDFQKGDIAEGYSVSREKKESFPLTVTSAQKNPTAFYLCASSMGTWLEDTEAFFGQGTRLTVV.

The rearrangement joins TRBV10-1 to TRBJ2-4; D is ambiguous. CDR3 length: 15 amino acids. Germline loops: CDR1 WNHNN, CDR2 SYGVQD (reference sequence). V shed 5 bases and J shed 4 bases, with 15 bases lying between them. CDR3 in amino acids: CASSLKLSAKNIQYF. CDR3 nucleotide sequence: TGCGCCAGCAGTCTTAAACTATCCGCTAAAAACATTCAGTACTTC.

The chain employs TRBV4-3 and TRBJ1-2; D remains ambiguous. Germline CDR1 is LGHNA and CDR2 is YSLEER. The CDR3 is 14 residues long. The ends were cut back, 1 base at V and 8 bases at J, with 14 bases in the middle. The chain's CDR3 is CASSQGRVTDGYTF. CDR3 DNA sequence: TGCGCCAGCAGCCAAGGGCGGGTGACGGACGGCTACACCTTC.

This clone was seen a handful of times. The chain employs TRBV28 and TRBJ2-1; 12 bases are a match to TRBD2. V trimming: 5 bases; J trimming: 4 bases; junction bases outside the gene matches: 9. Per germline, CDR1 MDHEN and CDR2 SYDVKM. The CDR3 contains 17 residues. The CDR3 is CASSPLKTSGRYNEQFF. DNA of the CDR3: TGTGCCAGCAGTCCCCTAAAGACTAGCGGGAGATACAATGAGCAGTTCTTC.

V gene TRBV28 combines with J gene TRBJ2-1; no clear D gene. Germline V gene data show CDR1 as MDHEN and CDR2 as SYDVKM. The CDR3 totals 12 residues. V was shortened by 1 base and J by 10 bases, with 8 bases between the two germline ends. As DNA, the CDR3 is TGTGCCAGCAGTTTATATACAACGGAGCAGTTCTTC. It codes for CASSLYTTEQFF.

This clone showed up just a few times. The gene calls are TRBV30 and TRBJ1-1; D remains ambiguous. Trimming took off 2 bases at V and 3 bases at J, with 7 bases between the two ends. The CDR3 is 12 amino acids. CDR1 GTSNPN and CDR2 SVGIG come from the germline V gene (reference sequence). The chain's CDR3 is CAWSLQYTEAFF. The DNA of the CDR3 is TGTGCCTGGAGTCTTCAGTACACTGAAGCTTTCTTT. The variable domain in full, completed from reference TRBV30 and TRBJ1-1, reads SQTIHQWPATLVQPVGSPLSLECTVEGTSNPNLYWYRQAAGRGLQLLFYSVGIGQISSEVPQNLSASRPQDRQFILSSKKLLLSDSGFYLCAWSLQYTEAFFGQGTRLTVV.

The chain carries TRBV6-6 and TRBJ2-2; no reliable D call. CDR3 length: 11 residues. V was pared by 6 bases and J by 7 bases, with 6 bases between. Germline V lookup: CDR1 MNHNY, CDR2 SVGAGI (reference sequence). CDR3 amino acids: CASSSNGELFF. The CDR3, as DNA: TGTGCCAGCAGCTCTAACGGGGAGCTGTTTTTT.

The chain links TRBV20-1 to TRBJ2-3; D unclear. Germline V CDR1 and CDR2: DFQATT, SNEGSKA (reference sequence). V lost 3 bases and J lost 2, with 3 bases in between. The CDR3 is 11 residues long. The CDR3 here is CSASLTDTQYF. The DNA of the CDR3 is TGCAGTGCTAGTCTCACAGATACGCAGTATTTT.

In this sample, this clone turned up once. The chain is built from TRBV6-1 and TRBJ2-7, with TRBD2 matching 7 bases. The CDR3 is 14 amino acids. V was pared by 5 bases and J by 4 bases, with 8 bases of the junction left unmatched. Looked up from germline, CDR1 is MNHNS and CDR2 is SASEGT. CDR3 loop: CASSFTGGSYEQYF. The CDR3 nucleotides are TGTGCCAGCAGTTTTACGGGGGGTTCGTACGAGCAGTACTTC.

The chain carries TRBV28 and TRBJ1-6; the D gene is possibly TRBD1 (5 bases). Trimming took off 6 bases at V and 6 bases at J, with 15 bases between the two ends. Germline assignment: CDR1 MDHEN and CDR2 SYDVKM. The CDR3 is 15 residues long. Here the CDR3 DNA reads TGTGCCAGCAGCCCCGCAGGGTCCCCTAATTCACCCCTCCACTTT. This translates into CASSPAGSPNSPLHF.

The CDR3, as DNA: TGTGCCAGCAGCGGAGGGACAGGCCTCTTTGAAAAACTGTTTTTT. It is translated as CASSGGTGLFEKLFF. The V and J genes are TRBV7-9 and TRBJ1-4, with TRBD1 identical over 8 bases. This CDR3 comprises 15 residues. Germline CDR1 and CDR2: SEHNR and FQNEAQ (reference sequence). Trimming took 5 bases from V and 7 from J; bases not matched to a gene: 9.

This clone occurred a few times. The chain uses TRBV5-1 and TRBJ1-3, with D hard to call. CDR3 length: 15 residues. V was pared by 2 bases and J by 0 bases, with 9 bases between. CDR1 SGHRS and CDR2 YFSETQ come from the germline V gene. CDR3 in amino acids: CASSFDSSSGNTIYF. Here the CDR3 DNA reads TGCGCCAGCAGCTTTGATTCGAGCTCTGGAAACACCATATATTTT.

The chain is built from TRBV28 and TRBJ1-5; 7 bases align to TRBD1. Germline CDR1 is MDHEN and CDR2 is SYDVKM. The CDR3 covers 15 residues. Trimming removed 6 bases from V and 3 bases from J; junction bases left unmatched: 8. In DNA form, the CDR3 reads TGTGCCAGCAGACCTCAGACAGGGCCCAATCAGCCCCAGCATTTT. Amino acids: CASRPQTGPNQPQHF.